Below, 27 T cell receptor beta chains from the same sample are listed, as sequenced in a study of human CD4 T cells and Enterobacteriaceae. Memory CD4+ T cells were sorted as all CD4+ cells except CD45RA+CCR7+CD95- naive cells, over 95% pure. Sequencing used immunoSEQ multiplex PCR; TCRdb keeps in-frame clones, though not all of them. Of about 29,000 clones detected, 65% to 85% appear once; the ten largest clones hold around 0.88%. The material sequenced was memory CD4+ T cells from blood. These receptors came from a human donor in good health.

This clone was recorded a few times. This rearrangement joins TRBV9 to TRBJ1-1; 8 bases line up with TRBD1. This CDR3 is 14 amino acids long. The V and J ends lost 4 bases and 1 base, in that order; junction bases with no gene match: 3. Looked up from germline, CDR1 is SGDLS and CDR2 is YYNGEE. In DNA form, the CDR3 reads TGTGCCAGCAGCACCGGACAGGGGAACACTGAAGCTTTCTTT. As protein: CASSTGQGNTEAFF.

CDR3 in DNA: TGCGCCAGCAGCCAAGAGGAGGGGCGGATACGGAATGAGCAGTTCTTC. Its translation is CASSQEEGRIRNEQFF. The chain joins TRBV4-1 to TRBJ2-1; D may be TRBD2 (6 bases). The CDR3 has 16 residues. The germline gives CDR1 MGHRA, CDR2 YSYEKL. Trimming took 0 bases from V and 7 from J, leaving 16 bases between them.

The chain recombines TRBV19 with TRBJ1-4, with D maybe TRBD1 (6 bases). V was trimmed by 11 bases and J by 8 bases, leaving 24 bases between them. The germline gives CDR1 LNHDA, CDR2 SQIVND (reference sequence). The CDR3 loop spans 15 amino acids. The CDR3 is CACKPTSGAGEKLFF. The CDR3, as DNA: TGTGCCTGCAAGCCAACCTCAGGGGCGGGCGAAAAACTGTTTTTT.

For the CDR3, the DNA is TGCGCCAGCAGCTTGGGAGATCTCAGCACAGATACGCAGTATTTT. Protein product: CASSLGDLSTDTQYF. The rearrangement links TRBV5-1 to TRBJ2-3; no clear D. Germline loops: CDR1 SGHRS, CDR2 YFSETQ. Trimming left V 0 bases short and J 0 bases short, with 8 bases between. The CDR3 covers 15 residues.

The chain joins TRBV28 to TRBJ2-7, with TRBD2 as a possible D gene (5 bases). This CDR3 comprises 15 residues. Germline lookup yields CDR1 MDHEN and CDR2 SYDVKM. V dropped 7 bases and J dropped 2 bases, with 18 bases sitting between them. CDR3 nucleotide sequence: TGTGCCAGCAACCGCCCCGGGCCCGGGACCTACGAGCAGTACTTC. It yields the protein CASNRPGPGTYEQYF.

The rearrangement joins TRBV28 to TRBJ2-7; 9 bases fit TRBD2. CDR3 length: 13 amino acids. Germline CDR1 is MDHEN and CDR2 is SYDVKM. The V and J ends lost 6 bases and 6 bases, in that order; junction bases with no gene match: 6. Here the CDR3 reads CASRGSGSGEQYF. The CDR3 region has the DNA TGTGCCAGCAGGGGTAGCGGGAGCGGCGAGCAGTACTTC. The entire variable domain, with the rest obtained from reference TRBV28 and TRBJ2-7, is as follows: DVKVTQSSRYLVKRTGEKVFLECVQDMDHENMFWYRQDPGLGLRLIYFSYDVKMKEKGDIPEGYSVSREKKERFSLILESASTNQTSMYLCASRGSGSGEQYFGPGTRLTVT.

This rearrangement joins TRBV6-1 to TRBJ2-1, with 7 bases that match TRBD1. V lost 5 bases and J lost 14; bases outside the gene matches: 9. The CDR3 extends over 12 amino acids. CDR1 MNHNS and CDR2 SASEGT come from the germline V gene. The CDR3 region has the DNA TGTGCCAGCAGTAGCCGTGAGACAGGGAAGTTCTTC. It is translated as CASSSRETGKFF.

This clone was seen once. The CDR3 nucleotides are TGTGCCAGTAGTACAGAACCGATGAACACTGAAGCTTTCTTT. It is translated as CASSTEPMNTEAFF. The chain carries TRBV19 and TRBJ1-1; unclear D gene. In germline, CDR1 is LNHDA, CDR2 SQIVND (reference sequence). Trimming cost V 4 bases and J 0 bases, with 9 bases left between them. The CDR3 extends over 14 amino acids.

This clone was recorded once. The chain couples TRBV11-2 to TRBJ2-1; TRBD2 is a possible D gene (5 bases). This CDR3 is built from 16 residues. Trimming took 4 bases from V and 7 from J, leaving 20 bases between them. Germline loops: CDR1 SGHAT, CDR2 FQNNGV. The chain's CDR3 is CASSSLRGRRRNEQFF. CDR3 nucleotides: TGTGCCAGCAGCTCCCTCCGAGGGAGAAGAAGGAATGAGCAGTTCTTC.

The V gene is TRBV6-1, the J gene TRBJ2-7; D is ambiguous. The CDR3 loop spans 12 amino acids. Trimming removed 3 bases from V and 1 base from J, with 4 bases in between. Per germline, CDR1 MNHNS and CDR2 SASEGT. The CDR3 sequence: CASSEGSYEQYF. For the CDR3, the DNA is TGTGCCAGCAGTGAGGGATCCTACGAGCAGTACTTC.

The genes are TRBV5-1 and TRBJ2-5; 7 bases are shared with TRBD2. Germline CDR1 SGHRS, CDR2 YFSETQ. The CDR3 totals 15 residues. V lost 5 bases and J lost 1; bases outside the gene matches: 8. In DNA form, the CDR3 reads TGCGCCAGCAGGGAGAGCAGCGGGATCCAAGAGACCCAGTACTTC. Translated, it gives CASRESSGIQETQYF.

The chain is built from TRBV4-2 and TRBJ1-1; no clear D gene. Trimming pared 3 bases from V and 4 bases from J, leaving 9 bases between. This CDR3 is 13 amino acids long. Germline CDR1 reads LGHNA; CDR2 reads YNFKEQ. CDR3 in amino acids: CASSHPGSTEAFF. The DNA of the CDR3 is TGTGCCAGCAGCCACCCCGGAAGCACTGAAGCTTTCTTT.

The chain links TRBV7-2 to TRBJ1-6, with D uncertain. The CDR3 contains 14 residues. CDR1 SGHTA and CDR2 FQGNSA come from the germline V gene. V dropped 0 bases and J dropped 9 bases, with 9 bases sitting between them. As DNA, the CDR3 is TGTGCCAGCAGCTTAGCTCCATCACCTTCACCCCTCCACTTT. Protein: CASSLAPSPSPLHF.

The chain links TRBV5-6 to TRBJ1-2; 9 bases align to TRBD1. CDR1 SGHDT and CDR2 YYEEEE come from the germline V gene. The CDR3 totals 16 residues. J lost 5 bases, V lost 4 bases, and 12 bases had no gene match. In DNA form, the CDR3 reads TGTGCCAGCAGCCCGGACAGGGGCCCTCGCGGATATGGCTACACCTTC. It codes for CASSPDRGPRGYGYTF.

The chain joins TRBV19 to TRBJ1-4; 8 nucleotides agree with TRBD1. The CDR3 runs 15 residues. Losses at the gene ends were 3 bases for V and 7 bases for J; bases not matched to a gene: 7. In germline, CDR1 is LNHDA, CDR2 SQIVND (reference sequence). The CDR3 bases are TGTGCCAGTAGTATTTACCAGGGGGCTTCTGAAAAACTGTTTTTT. Its protein is CASSIYQGASEKLFF.

V gene TRBV4-1 combines with J gene TRBJ2-7; tentative D call: TRBD1 (6 bases). Trimming shortened V by 5 bases and J by 0 bases, and 8 bases separated the two germline ends. This CDR3 comprises 13 residues. Germline values: CDR1 MGHRA, CDR2 YSYEKL. The CDR3 DNA is TGCGCCAGCAGCTTGGACAGCTCCTACGAGCAGTACTTC. This gives the protein CASSLDSSYEQYF.

The genes are TRBV19 and TRBJ2-5, with 11 bases matching TRBD2. This CDR3 region has 19 residues. Germline CDR1 and CDR2: LNHDA and SQIVND (reference sequence). The ends lost 1 base at V and 7 bases at J; junction bases unmatched: 17. CDR3 residues: CASSIVGRYLAGGGATQYF. CDR3 DNA: TGTGCCAGTAGTATAGTAGGGAGGTATTTAGCGGGAGGGGGAGCGACCCAGTACTTC.

The rearrangement uses TRBV2 and TRBJ2-2, with D perhaps matching TRBD1 (7 bases). V was pared by 3 bases and J by 4 bases, with 12 bases between. The V gene's germline CDR1 is SNHLY and CDR2 FYNNEI. The CDR3 spans 15 residues. Here the CDR3 reads CASSDGQGGTGELFF. The CDR3 DNA reads as TGTGCCAGCAGTGATGGTCAGGGGGGCACCGGGGAGCTGTTTTTT.

The CDR3 sequence: CARERTSGGGSYNEQFF. The DNA of the CDR3 is TGTGCCAGGGAAAGGACTAGCGGGGGGGGCTCCTACAATGAGCAGTTCTTC. The rearrangement joins TRBV2 to TRBJ2-1, with 15 positions matching TRBD2. Germline CDR1 SNHLY, CDR2 FYNNEI. The V segment lost 9 bases and the J segment 0 bases; nucleotides outside the gene matches: 6. The CDR3 runs 17 residues.

The chain joins TRBV5-5 to TRBJ2-1, with D uncertain. This CDR3 has 15 residues. The V end lost 6 bases, the J end lost 0 bases, and 13 bases lay between the germline ends. Per the germline V gene, CDR1 is SGHKS and CDR2 is YYEKEE (reference sequence). The CDR3 loop is CASMVHYSSYNEQFF. The CDR3 DNA reads TGTGCCAGCATGGTGCACTATAGCTCCTACAATGAGCAGTTCTTC.

The chain uses TRBV11-2 and TRBJ2-2; D uncertain. The germline gives CDR1 SGHAT, CDR2 FQNNGV. V lost 3 bases and J 5 bases, leaving 7 bases between the germline ends. The CDR3 loop spans 13 amino acids. The DNA of the CDR3 is TGTGCCAGCAGCTTTTACGTAACCGGGGAGCTGTTTTTT. The encoded protein is CASSFYVTGELFF.

The chain couples TRBV5-1 to TRBJ1-1; the match to TRBD1 covers 7 bases. The CDR3 extends over 16 amino acids. Unmatched junction bases numbered 14, after V lost 4 bases and J lost 5 bases. In germline, CDR1 is SGHRS, CDR2 YFSETQ. CDR3 nucleotide sequence: TGCGCCAGCAGCCCCCGGACAGGAGGGCTGGGAACTGAAGCTTTCTTT. Protein product: CASSPRTGGLGTEAFF. The whole variable domain, filled in from reference TRBV5-1 and TRBJ1-1, reads KAGVTQTPRYLIKTRGQQVTLSCSPISGHRSVSWYQQTPGQGLQFLFEYFSETQRNKGNFPGRFSGRQFSNSRSEMNVSTLELGDSALYLCASSPRTGGLGTEAFFGQGTRLTVV.

This clone occurred a few times. The chain recombines TRBV4-1 with TRBJ2-3; TRBD2 matches at 15 bases. The CDR3 spans 18 residues. From germline, CDR1 is MGHRA and CDR2 YSYEKL. J lost 3 bases, V lost 2 bases, and 6 bases had no gene match. The CDR3 protein is CASSQPGLAGGGTDTQYF. In DNA, the CDR3 is TGCGCCAGCAGCCAACCGGGACTAGCGGGAGGAGGGACAGATACGCAGTATTTT.

This clone was detected only a few times. V is TRBV2 and J is TRBJ1-5; 7 bases agree with TRBD1. The CDR3 is 15 amino acids. Germline CDR1 is SNHLY and CDR2 is FYNNEI. Trimming cost V 7 bases and J 3 bases; bases outside gene matches: 9. The CDR3 is CASTMGQPFNQPQHF. The CDR3 DNA follows: TGTGCCAGCACTATGGGACAGCCCTTCAATCAGCCCCAGCATTTT.

The chain employs TRBV5-4 and TRBJ2-5, with D perhaps assigned TRBD1 or TRBD2 (5 bases each). Trimming cost V 4 bases and J 6 bases, with 16 bases left between them. Germline V CDR1 and CDR2: SGHNT, YYREEE (reference sequence). The CDR3 has 14 amino acids. The CDR3 DNA reads as TGTGCCAGCAGCGCCCGTCCGACGGGACAGACCCAGTACTTC. Translated: CASSARPTGQTQYF.

The V call is TRBV19, the J call TRBJ2-3; a possible D gene is TRBD1 (6 bases). CDR1 is LNHDA, CDR2 SQIVND, per germline (reference sequence). The CDR3 sequence is 12 residues long. V was shortened by 5 bases and J by 8 bases, with 11 bases between the two germline ends. The CDR3 bases are TGTGCCAGTAGTGGGTTAGGGGGTACGCAGTATTTT. Residues: CASSGLGGTQYF.

CDR3 nucleotide sequence: TGTGCCAGCAGCGTAGATAGCCGGGGCGAGCAGTACTTC. It is translated as CASSVDSRGEQYF. This chain joins TRBV9 and TRBJ2-7, with D perhaps matching TRBD2 (5 bases). Trimming stripped 0 bases from V and 6 bases from J, with 10 bases between. This CDR3 has 13 residues. CDR1 is SGDLS, CDR2 YYNGEE, per germline.